The rows below give T cell receptor beta chains drawn from one sample of a study of blood T cell repertoires in COVID-19. Profiling relied on immunoSEQ multiplex PCR, and the TCRdb table lists in-frame clones only, not all of them. The data contain approximately 110,000 clones, roughly 80% of them singletons. The specimen sequenced was peripheral blood. All receptors come from a man aged 45 to 65 with acute or convalescent COVID-19. Both conserved end residues are part of each CDR3. The D gene is left open where the match is weak. Rows may omit the clone size; those that give it use once, few, many or a size class.

j_call d_call clone_size cdr3_length v_call cdr3_aa cdr3_nt
TRBJ2-1 - once 13 TRBV10-3 CAINEGLSDEQFF TGTGCCATCAATGAAGGACTATCCGATGAGCAGTTCTTC
TRBJ1-1 - - 13 TRBV5-1 CASSSQENTEAFF TGCGCCAGCAGCTCGCAGGAAAACACTGAAGCTTTCTTT
TRBJ2-2 - - 14 TRBV7-2 CASSPKYRAGELFF TGTGCCAGCAGCCCGAAATACAGGGCCGGGGAGCTGTTTTTT
TRBJ2-7 - few 14 TRBV6-1 CASSEFSVIDEQYF TGTGCCAGCAGTGAATTTTCCGTTATCGACGAGCAGTACTTC
TRBJ1-1 - - 16 TRBV3-1/TRBV3-2 CASSPDGSRARAEAFF TGTGCCAGCAGCCCAGATGGTTCCAGGGCGCGAGCTGAAGCTTTCTTT
TRBJ1-1 - - 14 TRBV7-9 CASTRPSGELEAFF TGTGCCAGCACCCGTCCCTCAGGGGAATTGGAAGCTTTCTTT
TRBJ1-2 TRBD1 - 15 TRBV5-1 CASSLEGQGAYGYTF TGCGCCAGCAGCTTGGAAGGACAGGGCGCCTATGGCTACACCTTC
TRBJ1-2 - - 14 TRBV19 CASHWGNANYGYTF TGTGCCAGCCATTGGGGCAACGCAAACTATGGCTACACCTTC
TRBJ2-1 TRBD2 - 16 TRBV5-1 CASSFPGAGGSNEQFF TGCGCCAGCAGCTTCCCGGGAGCGGGCGGGAGCAATGAGCAGTTCTTC
TRBJ1-2 - - 15 TRBV27 CASSFRDTGSDGYTF TGTGCCAGCAGTTTCCGAGATACAGGGTCTGACGGCTACACCTTC
TRBJ1-2 - - 13 TRBV28 CASSPGRNYGYTF TGTGCCAGCAGCCCAGGGAGGAACTATGGCTACACCTTC